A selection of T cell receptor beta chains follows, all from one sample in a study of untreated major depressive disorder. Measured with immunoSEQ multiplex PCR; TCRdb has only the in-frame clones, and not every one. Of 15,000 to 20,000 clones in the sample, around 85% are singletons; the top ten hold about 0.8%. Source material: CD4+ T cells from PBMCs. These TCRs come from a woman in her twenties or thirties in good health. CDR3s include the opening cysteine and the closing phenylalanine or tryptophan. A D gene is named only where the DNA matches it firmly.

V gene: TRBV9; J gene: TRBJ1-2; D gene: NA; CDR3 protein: CASSDGRGNYGYTF
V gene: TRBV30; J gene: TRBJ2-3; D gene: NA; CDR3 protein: CAWSVGDTQYF
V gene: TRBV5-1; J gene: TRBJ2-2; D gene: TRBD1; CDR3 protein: CASSRTGESTGELFF
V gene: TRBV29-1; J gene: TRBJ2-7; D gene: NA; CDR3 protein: CSVVWDDRPSYEQYF
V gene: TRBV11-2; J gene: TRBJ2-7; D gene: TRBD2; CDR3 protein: CASSLEPGLAEQYF
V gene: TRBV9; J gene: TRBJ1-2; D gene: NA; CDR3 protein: CASSAQGLNYGYTF
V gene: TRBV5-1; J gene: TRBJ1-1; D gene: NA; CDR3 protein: CASSRQGQGDTEAFF
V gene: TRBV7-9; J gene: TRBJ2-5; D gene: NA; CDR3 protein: CASSLAGDETQYF
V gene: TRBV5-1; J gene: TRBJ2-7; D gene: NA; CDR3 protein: CASSLVYGAYEQYF
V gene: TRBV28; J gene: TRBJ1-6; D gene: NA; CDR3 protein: CASSLISQGSPLHF
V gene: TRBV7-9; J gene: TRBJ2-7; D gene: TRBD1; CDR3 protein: CASSNRDRAYEQYF
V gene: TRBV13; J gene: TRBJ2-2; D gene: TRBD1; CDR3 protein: CASSTWTGTGELFF
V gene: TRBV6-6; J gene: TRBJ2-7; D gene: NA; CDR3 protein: CASSYSRTAVSYEQYF
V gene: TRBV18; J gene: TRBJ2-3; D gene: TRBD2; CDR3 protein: CASSPRTSGSTDTQYF
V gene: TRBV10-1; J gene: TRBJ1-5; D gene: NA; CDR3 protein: CAASSGWEGSTYQPQHF
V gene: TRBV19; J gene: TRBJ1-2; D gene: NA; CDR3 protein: CASLSGGPGVYGYTF
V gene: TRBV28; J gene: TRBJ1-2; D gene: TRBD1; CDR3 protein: CASSLTTGGGIGSYTF
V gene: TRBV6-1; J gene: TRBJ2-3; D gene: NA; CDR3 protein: CASSELDTQYF
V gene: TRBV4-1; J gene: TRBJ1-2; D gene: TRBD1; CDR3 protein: CASSQPRQGAHGYTF
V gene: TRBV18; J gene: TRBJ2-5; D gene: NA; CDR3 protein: CASSPSWTGQETQYF
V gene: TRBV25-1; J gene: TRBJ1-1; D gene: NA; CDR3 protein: CASSPGNTNTEAFF
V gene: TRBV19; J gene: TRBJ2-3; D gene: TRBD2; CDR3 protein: CASKAGAGTDTQYF
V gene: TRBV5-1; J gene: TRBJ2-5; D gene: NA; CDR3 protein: CASSLTSQETQYF
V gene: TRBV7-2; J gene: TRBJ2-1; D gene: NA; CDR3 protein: CASSLAAGSSYNEQFF
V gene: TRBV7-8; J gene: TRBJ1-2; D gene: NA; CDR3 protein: CASRALQNPYGYTF
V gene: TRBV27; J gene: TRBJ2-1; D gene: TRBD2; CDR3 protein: CARGSGDLYNEQFF
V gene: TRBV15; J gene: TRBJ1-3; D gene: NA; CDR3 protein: CATSRGGPSGNTIYF
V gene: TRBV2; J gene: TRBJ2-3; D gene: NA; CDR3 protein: CASSEGDGSTDTQYF
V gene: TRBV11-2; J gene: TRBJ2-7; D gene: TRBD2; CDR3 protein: CASSFGLAGGSRNEQYF
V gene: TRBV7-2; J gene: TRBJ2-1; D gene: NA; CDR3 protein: CASSPQVGSHNEQFF
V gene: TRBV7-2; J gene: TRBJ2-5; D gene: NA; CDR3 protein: CASSLGVGGSYQETQYF
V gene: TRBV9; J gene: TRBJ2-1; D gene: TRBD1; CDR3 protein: CASSLEGQAYNEQFF
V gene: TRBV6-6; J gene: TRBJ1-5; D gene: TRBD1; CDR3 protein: CASRTRTAGGIQPQHF